This passage covers 23 T cell receptor beta chains from one sample sequenced in a study of beta chain features in type 1 diabetes (dated by TCRdb to the late 2010s). Library prep was done by the immunoSEQ multiplex PCR assay. All of the isolated RNA was reverse transcribed with the High Capacity cDNA Reverse Transcription Kit, so expressed TCRB transcripts were sequenced. TCRdb provides this immuneACCESS table in a form limited to in-frame rearrangements. Some clones are lacking; in checked studies, under half of them reflect an unresolved V gene, and why the rest are absent is not known. The sample has fewer than 500,000 clones on record, approximately 13% of them singletons. Roughly 0.038% of the sample comes from the top ten. Material: naive CD4+ T cells from blood. The sample's cell subset or site, from its label and the paper: true naive CD4+ T cells. The receptors shown here come from a man in his thirties or forties in good health.

V usage is TRBV5-4 and J usage is TRBJ2-7, with 7 bases aligning to TRBD1. This CDR3 has 15 residues. Germline-derived CDR1 and CDR2 are SGHNT and YYREEE (reference sequence). V was pared by 9 bases and J by 2 bases, with 14 bases of the junction left unmatched. CDR3 bases: TGTGCCACACGGGACAGCTATCAGAAACCCTACGAGCAGTACGTC. Protein product: CATRDSYQKPYEQYV.

This clone came up a few times. Other nucleotide sequences from this sample produce the same CDR3. J is TRBJ2-3 and V is TRBV6-5, with 8 positions matching TRBD1. With 6 bases clipped from V and 3 bases from J, the junction kept 5 bases outside the gene matches. The CDR3 runs to 14 residues. Germline lookup yields CDR1 MNHEY and CDR2 SVGAGI. The CDR3 coding sequence is TGTGCCAGCAGCCGACAGGGGCTTACAGATACGCAGTATTTT. This translates into CASSRQGLTDTQYF.

This chain connects TRBV30 to TRBJ1-6; D perhaps matches TRBD1 (5 bases). The V gene lost 3 bases and the J gene lost 8 bases, with 14 bases spanning the gap. Germline-derived CDR1 and CDR2 are GTSNPN and SVGIG (reference sequence). This CDR3 region has 14 residues. CDR3 nucleotide sequence: TGTGCCTGGAGGGGTGACAGCAGAGATTCACCCCTCCACTTT. Protein sequence: CAWRGDSRDSPLHF. Looking up the rest from reference TRBV30 and TRBJ1-6 gives the full variable domain: SQTIHQWPATLVQPVGSPLSLECTVEGTSNPNLYWYRQAAGRGLQLLFYSVGIGQISSEVPQNLSASRPQDRQFILSSKKLLLSDSGFYLCAWRGDSRDSPLHFGNGTRLTVT.

This clone was counted only a few times. The chain is built from TRBV9 and TRBJ2-2; 14 positions match TRBD2. The CDR3 length is 17 residues. The J segment lost 1 base and the V segment lost 7 bases, leaving 6 bases of the junction unmatched. Germline values: CDR1 SGDLS, CDR2 YYNGEE. Here the CDR3 reads CASYPGLAGVNTGELFF. Here the CDR3 DNA reads TGTGCCAGCTACCCGGGACTAGCGGGAGTGAACACCGGGGAGCTGTTTTTT.

This clone has just a few counts. The genes are TRBV4-3 and TRBJ2-3, with 10 positions matching TRBD2. This CDR3 spans 16 amino acids. Germline V gene lookup returns CDR1 LGHNA and CDR2 YSLEER. J gave up 4 bases and V 4 bases, and 8 bases lay outside the gene matches. The CDR3 DNA reads as TGCGCCAGCAGCCCATTAGCGGGGGGCGGGGCAGATACGCAGTATTTT. This sequence encodes CASSPLAGGGADTQYF.

This clone occurred a few times. The chain carries TRBV5-1 and TRBJ2-1, with TRBD1 matching 9 bases. The length of the CDR3 is 15 residues. The J segment lost 7 bases and the V segment lost 3 bases, leaving 8 bases of the junction unmatched. Germline V gives CDR1 SGHRS, CDR2 YFSETQ. CDR3 DNA sequence: TGCGCCAGCAGCTCCGCGGGACAGGGAGTGAATGAGCAGTTCTTC. Its translation: CASSSAGQGVNEQFF.

This clone was seen only a few times. The rearrangement links TRBV9 to TRBJ2-1, with 8 positions matching TRBD2. This CDR3 spans 16 amino acids. Losses at the gene ends were 0 bases for V and 4 bases for J; bases not matched to a gene: 6. CDR1 and CDR2 from the germline V gene are SGDLS and YYNGEE. CDR3 nucleotide sequence: TGTGCCAGCAGCGTAGCTAGGCGGGGGGTTTACAATGAGCAGTTCTTC. It translates to CASSVARRGVYNEQFF.

The chain joins TRBV5-1 to TRBJ2-5; no clear D gene. The germline V and J ends were trimmed by 0 bases and 3 bases, with 9 bases remaining between them. Looked up from germline, CDR1 is SGHRS and CDR2 is YFSETQ. This CDR3 is built from 14 residues. In nucleotides, the CDR3 is TGCGCCAGCAGCTTGGCTCAGGCGGAAGAGACCCAGTACTTC. It is translated as CASSLAQAEETQYF.

This clone was seen a handful of times. The gene calls are TRBV4-3 and TRBJ1-1, with D unresolved. Trimming cost V 0 bases and J 11 bases, with 13 bases left between them. Germline V gene lookup returns CDR1 LGHNA and CDR2 YSLEER. The CDR3 is 13 residues long. The CDR3 loop is CASSQDRGTGAFF. The CDR3, as DNA: TGCGCCAGCAGCCAAGATCGCGGAACTGGCGCTTTCTTT.

The sample holds a few counts of this clone. The rearrangement uses TRBV7-2 and TRBJ2-7, with D possibly TRBD1 on 5 matching bases. V was cut by 1 base and J by 3 bases, with 10 bases left in between. Germline lookup yields CDR1 SGHTA and CDR2 FQGNSA. The CDR3 is 14 residues long. CDR3 nucleotides: TGTGCCAGCAGCTTAGGGGCCAGGGACTACGAGCAGTACGTC. It encodes CASSLGARDYEQYV.

The V and J genes are TRBV4-1 and TRBJ2-7, with a possible D match to TRBD1 (6 bases). From germline, CDR1 is MGHRA and CDR2 YSYEKL. This CDR3 has 16 amino acids. The ends were cut back, 0 bases at V and 0 bases at J, with 12 bases in the middle. The CDR3 region has the DNA TGCGCCAGCAGCCAAGAGGGGACATTAAGCTCCTACGAGCAGTACTTC. Translated, it gives CASSQEGTLSSYEQYF.

This clone was seen a handful of times. CDR3 bases: TGTGCCAGCAGGGGGAGAGTCAGGACCGGGGAGCTGTTTTTT. This sequence encodes CASRGRVRTGELFF. The chain couples TRBV7-9 to TRBJ2-2; possible D gene TRBD2, 5 bases. The V and J ends lost 6 bases and 5 bases respectively, with 13 bases between them. Germline V gives CDR1 SEHNR, CDR2 FQNEAQ (reference sequence). The CDR3 sequence is 14 residues long.

This chain uses TRBV29-1 with TRBJ2-1; D is unclear. The V gene lost 1 base and the J gene lost 0 bases, with 4 bases spanning the gap. This CDR3 comprises 13 residues. The germline gives CDR1 SQVTM, CDR2 ANQGSEA. The CDR3 nucleotides are TGCAGCGTTGAAGGAAACTCCTACAATGAGCAGTTCTTC. Its translation: CSVEGNSYNEQFF.

The table lists this clone with a few counts. The chain couples TRBV18 to TRBJ2-2, with 9 bases fitting TRBD1. The CDR3 covers 16 residues. The ends lost 3 bases at V and 7 bases at J; junction bases unmatched: 9. The V gene's germline CDR1 is KGHSH and CDR2 LQKENI. This CDR3 reads CASSPVQGQGIGELFF. For the CDR3, the DNA is TGTGCCAGCTCACCGGTTCAAGGACAGGGGATCGGGGAGCTGTTTTTT.

About this clone: Other DNA sequences within the sample encode an identical CDR3. The rearrangement links TRBV29-1 to TRBJ1-1; TRBD1 matches at 7 bases. CDR3 length: 13 residues. V lost 7 bases and J lost 0; bases outside the gene matches: 5. Looked up from germline, CDR1 is SQVTM and CDR2 is ANQGSEA. CDR3 region: CSARTGLNTEAFF. Here the CDR3 DNA reads TGCAGCGCGCGGACAGGACTGAACACTGAAGCTTTCTTT.

This clone was observed a handful of times. J is TRBJ1-5 and V is TRBV30, with D tentatively TRBD1 (5 bases). CDR3 length equals 13 residues. Germline CDR1 is GTSNPN and CDR2 is SVGIG (reference sequence). V lost 7 bases and J lost 5, with 15 bases in between. In DNA, the CDR3 is TGTGCCTCGGGACCCGGGGGGGATCAGCCCCAGCATTTT. Encoded protein: CASGPGGDQPQHF. Looking up the rest from reference TRBV30 and TRBJ1-5 gives the full variable domain: SQTIHQWPATLVQPVGSPLSLECTVEGTSNPNLYWYRQAAGRGLQLLFYSVGIGQISSEVPQNLSASRPQDRQFILSSKKLLLSDSGFYLCASGPGGDQPQHFGDGTRLSIL.

V usage is TRBV15 and J usage is TRBJ2-2; TRBD1 aligns across 9 bases. The CDR3 consists of 17 residues. V shed 1 base and J 4 bases; nucleotides not matched to a gene: 7. CDR1 is LNHNV, CDR2 YYDKDF, per germline (reference sequence). The CDR3 DNA follows: TGTGCCACCAGCAGAGGCCCGGGACAGGGAAGCACCGGGGAGCTGTTTTTT. The encoded protein is CATSRGPGQGSTGELFF.

The chain has TRBV6-5 and TRBJ2-4; TRBD1 might be the D (6 bases). Germline CDR1 MNHEY, CDR2 SVGAGI. This CDR3 has 14 residues. V was trimmed by 4 bases and J by 6 bases, leaving 13 bases between them. The CDR3 sequence: CASSLDRGRNIQYF. CDR3 coding DNA: TGTGCCAGCAGTTTGGACAGAGGAAGAAACATTCAGTACTTC.

The chain recombines TRBV30 with TRBJ1-1, with D possibly matching TRBD1 (5 bases). The CDR3 sequence is 15 residues long. CDR1 is GTSNPN and CDR2 is SVGIG in the germline V gene (reference sequence). The V end lost 4 bases, the J end lost 1 base, and 16 bases lay between the germline ends. The CDR3 spells CAWTLGRAANTEAFF. Written as DNA, the CDR3 is TGTGCCTGGACTCTGGGCAGGGCAGCGAACACTGAAGCTTTCTTT.

The chain joins TRBV20-1 to TRBJ2-5; D gene uncertain. The V end was cut by 3 bases, the J end by 7 bases, with 9 bases between. The V gene's germline CDR1 is DFQATT and CDR2 SNEGSKA (reference sequence). This CDR3 comprises 11 residues. The CDR3 region has the DNA TGCAGTGCTAGGAGCACGACGACCCAGTACTTC. It codes for CSARSTTTQYF.

The chain links TRBV4-3 to TRBJ1-5, with a possible D match to TRBD1 (6 bases). V shed 1 base and J shed 7 bases, with 14 bases lying between them. CDR3 length: 15 amino acids. In germline, CDR1 is LGHNA, CDR2 YSLEER. CDR3 in amino acids: CASSQGVPRGQPQHF. The CDR3 nucleotides read TGCGCCAGCAGCCAAGGGGTCCCGAGGGGGCAGCCCCAGCATTTT.

The chain carries TRBV5-6 and TRBJ2-3; D gene unclear. Germline-derived CDR1 and CDR2 are SGHDT and YYEEEE. V dropped 3 bases and J dropped 8 bases, with 7 bases sitting between them. The CDR3 consists of 11 residues. This chain's CDR3 is CASSSTATQYF. In DNA form, the CDR3 reads TGTGCCAGCAGCTCAACGGCTACGCAGTATTTT.

This clone came up a few times. V and J are TRBV9 and TRBJ1-2, with TRBD1 matching 8 bases. The V segment lost 0 bases and the J segment 5 bases; nucleotides outside the gene matches: 3. Germline CDR1 is SGDLS and CDR2 is YYNGEE. CDR3 length: 14 amino acids. The CDR3 DNA is TGTGCCAGCAGCGTAGCGACAGGGGCTTATGGCTACACCTTC. Amino acids: CASSVATGAYGYTF.